This note documents a single T cell receptor (beta chain) sequence. What it recognizes is unknown. Resections took place in Japan or China from about 2014 to 2018. Two lung cancer pathologists independently confirmed each histologic diagnosis. Assay: immunoSEQ multiplex PCR; the TCRdb copy retains only in-frame clones and omits some. The repertoire consists of around 7,000 clones, with over 70% occurring once and the leading ten covering 15% to 20%. This sample is drawn from a study of immune evolution from preneoplasia to lung adenocarcinoma. Study findings and constraints: Normal lung had highest clonality; later lesions appeared denser, more diverse. Top clone share appeared to fall from AAH through AIS, MIA, adenocarcinoma.

This receptor was obtained from a person aged 65 to 85 with lung adenocarcinoma. The sequencing sample was made of FFPE adjacent normal lung tissue.

The CDR3 loop reads CASSYRSTTEAFF. The CDR3 nucleotides are TGTGCCAGCAGTTACAGGAGTACGACTGAAGCTTTCTTT. The chain joins TRBV6-5 to TRBJ1-1, with no clear D. V dropped 2 bases and J dropped 5 bases, with 9 bases sitting between them. CDR1 is MNHEY and CDR2 is SVGAGI in the germline V gene. CDR3 length: 13 amino acids.